This T cell receptor (beta chain) was found in a study of cytomegalovirus exposure and HLA in healthy donors. General observations from the study: TCR beta V- and J-gene trimming was later associated with a missense DCLRE1C variant. Later on, an analysis tied 15,000 to 20,000 TCR beta sequences to HLA alleles at 0.05 false discovery rate.

There are 15 residues in the CDR3. V gave up 5 bases and J gave up 7 bases; unmatched junction bases: 8. CDR1 and CDR2 (germline): MNHNY, SVGAGI (reference sequence). As for this clone: Its antigen is undetermined.

The PCR ran on 60 Vbeta and 13 Jbeta primers. Here immunoSEQ multiplex PCR was the method, and the copy in TCRdb shows in-frame clones only, minus some. This listing includes some 84,000 clones. The chain employs TRBV6-6 and TRBJ2-7; 13 positions match TRBD2. Sequenced material: PBMCs. The clonotype was recovered from a man aged 50 to 59 in good health and CMV-seronegative. CDR3 coding DNA: TGTGCCAGCAGTCTGACTAGCGGGGGGCACCAGGAGCAGTACTTC. Translation: CASSLTSGGHQEQYF.